What follows are 31 T cell receptor beta chains derived from one specimen sequenced in a study of T cells after yellow fever vaccination. TCRdb itself ran the 5' RACE reads through MiXCR, one entry per CDR3 protein. Of roughly 70,000 distinct CDR3 sequences detected, over 7.5% appear once; the ten largest clones hold 41%. The material sequenced was CD8+ T cells sorted from PBMCs, taken on the day of the yellow fever booster vaccination. The receptors come from a man aged 25-40 years who received the YFV17D yellow fever vaccine.

This clonotype was seen repeatedly, ten times or more. The chain has TRBV4-2 and TRBJ2-7; tentatively, D is TRBD1 (5 bases). The ends were cut back, 0 bases at V and 6 bases at J, with 12 bases in the middle. The length of the CDR3 is 14 residues. The germline gives CDR1 LGHNA, CDR2 YNFKEQ. The CDR3 DNA reads as TGTGCCAGCAGCCAAGATTTACAGGTCCCCGAGCAGTACTTC. It yields the protein CASSQDLQVPEQYF.

This chain joins TRBV5-6 and TRBJ2-1; 12 bases line up with TRBD2. The length of the CDR3 is 15 residues. J gave up 8 bases and V 2 bases, and 5 bases lay outside the gene matches. Looked up from germline, CDR1 is SGHDT and CDR2 is YYEEEE. Written as DNA, the CDR3 is TGTGCCAGCAGCTTTGAACTAGCGGGAGGCTATGAGCAGTTCTTC. Amino acid sequence: CASSFELAGGYEQFF.

This chain links TRBV14 with TRBJ2-1, with D maybe TRBD2 (6 bases). Trimming left V 3 bases short and J 3 bases short, with 9 bases between. The germline V gene has CDR1 SGHDN and CDR2 FVKESK. The CDR3 runs 14 residues. Here the CDR3 reads CASSHGTDYNEQFF. The CDR3 DNA follows: TGTGCCAGCAGCCACGGGACTGACTACAATGAGCAGTTCTTC.

The table lists this clonotype with a few counts. This sequence joins TRBV3-1 and TRBJ2-1; D tentatively reads TRBD1 or TRBD2 (7 bases each). V was shortened by 5 bases and J by 3 bases, with 17 bases between the two germline ends. The CDR3 runs 16 residues. CDR1 and CDR2 from the germline V gene are LGHDT and YNNKEL (reference sequence). CDR3: CASSSQGEGRYNEQFF. CDR3 nucleotide sequence: TGTGCCAGCAGCTCCCAGGGGGAGGGCCGCTACAATGAGCAGTTCTTC.

The chain combines TRBV20-1 with TRBJ2-7, with 8 bases aligning to TRBD1. Germline assignment: CDR1 DFQATT and CDR2 SNEGSKA (reference sequence). V shed 6 bases and J 0 bases; nucleotides not matched to a gene: 4. There are 13 residues in the CDR3. The CDR3 nucleotides read TGCAGTGCCCCGGACAGGGACTCCTACGAGCAGTACTTC. This translates into CSAPDRDSYEQYF.

The chain couples TRBV11-2 to TRBJ2-5, with 14 bases matching TRBD2. The V gene's germline CDR1 is SGHAT and CDR2 FQNNGV. V trimming: 5 bases; J trimming: 7 bases; junction bases outside the gene matches: 24. The CDR3 spans 21 residues. The CDR3 loop reads CASSTSEGAWTSGRPKRTQYF. CDR3 coding DNA: TGTGCCAGCAGCACGTCGGAGGGGGCGTGGACTAGCGGGAGGCCCAAGCGGACCCAGTACTTC.

The rearrangement joins TRBV6-2 or TRBV6-3 to TRBJ2-1; 13 bases are shared with TRBD2. This CDR3 spans 15 amino acids. Trimming removed 4 bases from V and 7 bases from J; junction bases left unmatched: 4. The germline gives CDR1 MNHEY, CDR2 SVGEGT. In DNA, the CDR3 is TGTGCCAGCAGTTCAATGACTAGCGGGAGGAATGAGCAGTTCTTC. Translated: CASSSMTSGRNEQFF.

A word on this clonotype: A read error may explain this, as a much larger clone is one base away. The chain couples TRBV7-2 to TRBJ2-1; D is ambiguous. Germline V lookup: CDR1 SGHTA, CDR2 FQGNSA. V was trimmed by 7 bases and J by 4 bases, leaving 8 bases between them. The CDR3 runs to 12 residues. The CDR3 coding sequence is TGTGCCAGCATCTTGGATTACAATGAGCAGTTCTTC. Translation gives CASILDYNEQFF.

CDR3 DNA: TGTGCCACCAGCAGTTTACAGGGCGGGACCGGGGAGCTGTTTTTT. Translated, it gives CATSSLQGGTGELFF. The V call is TRBV15, the J call TRBJ2-2, with D possibly being TRBD1 (6 bases). Looked up from germline, CDR1 is LNHNV and CDR2 is YYDKDF (reference sequence). The length of the CDR3 is 15 residues. V lost 3 bases to trimming and J lost 5 bases, with 13 bases between them.

This clonotype has a handful of counts. The J gene is TRBJ2-5, the V gene TRBV2; D perhaps matches TRBD2 (5 bases). CDR3 length: 16 amino acids. Trimming removed 7 bases at V and 5 bases at J, with 23 bases between. CDR1 is SNHLY and CDR2 is FYNNEI in the germline V gene. CDR3 residues: CASKEGIGLALETQYF. In nucleotides, the CDR3 is TGTGCCAGCAAAGAAGGAATAGGGCTAGCTCTTGAGACCCAGTACTTC.

This clonotype was seen at least ten times. The chain has TRBV7-2 and TRBJ2-7; 9 nucleotides align to TRBD2. Germline CDR1 SGHTA, CDR2 FQGNSA. V trimming: 5 bases; J trimming: 2 bases; junction bases outside the gene matches: 7. CDR3 length: 15 residues. CDR3: CASSPVASGAYEQYF. In nucleotides, the CDR3 is TGTGCCAGCAGCCCCGTGGCTAGCGGGGCCTACGAGCAGTACTTC. Full variable domain (missing parts from reference TRBV7-2 and TRBJ2-7): GAGVSQSPSNKVTEKGKDVELRCDPISGHTALYWYRQSLGQGLEFLIYFQGNSAPDKSGLPSDRFSAERTGGSVSTLTIQRTQQEDSAVYLCASSPVASGAYEQYFGPGTRLTVT.

This clonotype occurred a few times. This chain uses TRBV4-1 with TRBJ2-3; D might be TRBD2 (5 bases). This CDR3 contains 14 residues. Trimming removed 1 base from V and 9 bases from J, with 14 bases in between. Per the germline V gene, CDR1 is MGHRA and CDR2 is YSYEKL. CDR3 bases: TGCGCCAGCAGCCAAGGGGAGTCCCAGGAGACGCAGTATTTT. Its protein product is CASSQGESQETQYF.

V and J are TRBV20-1 and TRBJ2-7; D is possibly TRBD1 or TRBD2 (5 bases each). This CDR3 has 14 amino acids. The germline V gene has CDR1 DFQATT and CDR2 SNEGSKA (reference sequence). The ends were cut back, 0 bases at V and 5 bases at J, with 14 bases in the middle. The CDR3 reads CSARELGRVDEQYF. CDR3 nucleotides: TGCAGTGCTAGAGAGCTGGGACGGGTGGACGAGCAGTACTTC.

The chain carries TRBV4-2 and TRBJ2-3; weak D call: TRBD2 (5 bases). V was pared by 4 bases and J by 2 bases, with 13 bases between. Germline CDR1 and CDR2: LGHNA and YNFKEQ. This CDR3 is built from 15 residues. CDR3 coding DNA: TGTGCCAGCAGCCCAACCGGGATGAACACAGATACGCAGTATTTT. Its translation: CASSPTGMNTDTQYF.

Many counts were recorded for this clonotype. The rearrangement joins TRBV4-1 to TRBJ1-6; D is unresolved. CDR1 MGHRA and CDR2 YSYEKL come from the germline V gene. The CDR3 is 14 amino acids. V was pared by 0 bases and J by 7 bases, with 7 bases between. CDR3 region: CASSQDLLNSPLHF. CDR3 bases: TGCGCCAGCAGCCAAGATCTGTTGAATTCACCCCTCCACTTT.

The gene calls are TRBV7-2 and TRBJ2-1; 13 bases match TRBD2. CDR1 and CDR2 from the germline V gene are SGHTA and FQGNSA. V shed 4 bases, J shed 3 bases, and the junction held 6 bases outside the gene matches. This CDR3 contains 17 residues. CDR3 amino acids: CASSSTSGRTLYNEQFF. In DNA form, the CDR3 reads TGTGCCAGCAGCTCGACTAGCGGGAGGACCCTCTACAATGAGCAGTTCTTC. Based on the CDR3 plus reference TRBV7-2 and TRBJ2-1, the full variable domain is GAGVSQSPSNKVTEKGKDVELRCDPISGHTALYWYRQSLGQGLEFLIYFQGNSAPDKSGLPSDRFSAERTGGSVSTLTIQRTQQEDSAVYLCASSSTSGRTLYNEQFFGPGTRLTVL.

The chain links TRBV14 to TRBJ2-4; D possibly corresponds to TRBD1 (6 bases). The length of the CDR3 is 13 residues. V lost 3 bases to trimming and J lost 7 bases, with 10 bases between them. Germline CDR1 reads SGHDN; CDR2 reads FVKESK. The CDR3 DNA follows: TGTGCCAGCAGCCATCGACAGGAGAACATTCAGTACTTC. Translated, it gives CASSHRQENIQYF.

The rearrangement links TRBV7-2 to TRBJ2-7; TRBD2 matches 8 bases. V gave up 1 base and J gave up 6 bases; unmatched junction bases: 5. Germline V gene lookup returns CDR1 SGHTA and CDR2 FQGNSA. The CDR3 has 14 amino acids. As DNA, the CDR3 is TGTGCCAGCAGCTTAGGCCTAGCGGGTTTCGAGCAGTACTTC. It codes for CASSLGLAGFEQYF.

This clonotype appeared a few times. V is TRBV7-9 and J is TRBJ2-1; TRBD2 matches 12 bases. The junction had 6 bases not matched to a gene; V was cut back by 10 bases and J by 5 bases. This CDR3 is 14 amino acids long. Germline loops: CDR1 SEHNR, CDR2 FQNEAQ (reference sequence). The CDR3 here is CATRLAGVDNEQFF. CDR3 sequence (DNA): TGTGCCACGAGACTAGCGGGAGTGGACAATGAGCAGTTCTTC.

This chain joins TRBV28 and TRBJ2-4; D call uncertain. V lost 6 bases and J lost 0, with 15 bases in between. This CDR3 contains 16 residues. Germline V gene lookup returns CDR1 MDHEN and CDR2 SYDVKM. The CDR3 DNA follows: TGTGCCAGCAGGGACGGGCGGAATCTAGCCAAAAACATTCAGTACTTC. Residues: CASRDGRNLAKNIQYF.

Concerning this clonotype itself: A much larger clone lies a single base off, so this may be a read error. The chain has TRBV2 and TRBJ1-3, with a possible D match to TRBD1 (6 bases). The CDR3 extends over 14 amino acids. CDR1 is SNHLY, CDR2 FYNNEI, per germline. Here the CDR3 reads CARSVWGPGNTIYF. The CDR3, as DNA: TGTGCCAGAAGTGTGTGGGGGCCTGGAAACACCATATATTTT.

V and J are TRBV6-5 and TRBJ1-6; no clear D. V was trimmed by 0 bases and J by 7 bases, leaving 7 bases between them. CDR3 length equals 14 residues. Germline V gives CDR1 MNHEY, CDR2 SVGAGI. CDR3 coding DNA: TGTGCCAGCAGTTACTCGAGTTTCAATTCACCCCTCCACTTT. Protein sequence: CASSYSSFNSPLHF.

CDR3 in amino acids: CASSFEREWDTQYF. As DNA, the CDR3 is TGTGCCAGCAGCTTTGAGCGGGAGTGGGATACGCAGTATTTT. The chain carries TRBV5-4 and TRBJ2-3; 8 bases line up with TRBD2. Germline CDR1 SGHNT, CDR2 YYREEE (reference sequence). The trim removed 2 bases at V and 6 bases at J, leaving 5 bases unmatched. This CDR3 comprises 14 residues.

This clonotype was found a few times. The chain has TRBV7-8 and TRBJ1-1, with TRBD1 matching over 8 bases. The CDR3 has 15 residues. The J segment lost 11 bases and the V segment lost 5 bases, leaving 16 bases of the junction unmatched. The germline V gene encodes CDR1 SGHVS and CDR2 FQNEAQ. The CDR3 DNA follows: TGTGCCAGCAGCGCAAGAGCCGACAGGGGAAACGATGCTTTCTTT. Protein: CASSARADRGNDAFF.

This clonotype was detected only a few times. The genes are TRBV20-1 and TRBJ2-7; D is perhaps TRBD1 (6 bases). The CDR3 runs 16 residues. The V gene lost 7 bases and the J gene lost 5 bases, with 27 bases spanning the gap. Germline lookup yields CDR1 DFQATT and CDR2 SNEGSKA (reference sequence). The CDR3 spells CSGRQAGDYLLDEQYF. The CDR3 DNA reads TGCAGTGGCCGACAGGCCGGAGATTATCTGCTGGACGAGCAGTACTTC.

Regarding this clonotype: A much larger clone lies one base from this, so it may be a read error. The chain combines TRBV28 with TRBJ2-5, with D tentatively TRBD1 (6 bases). Per the germline V gene, CDR1 is MDHEN and CDR2 is SYDVKM. V gave up 2 bases and J gave up 2 bases, with 9 bases separating them. The CDR3 is made up of 14 amino acids. The DNA for the CDR3 is TGTGCCAGCAGTTTAGACGGGACACAAGAGACCCAGTACTTC. Protein: CASSLDGTQETQYF.

Comments on this clonotype: With a much larger clone just one base away, this may be a read error. The J gene is TRBJ2-1, the V gene TRBV2; tentatively, D is TRBD1 (6 bases). Between the trimmed V and J ends, which lost 6 bases and 3 bases, there was a span of 15 bases. Germline V gene sequence: CDR1 SNHLY, CDR2 FYNNEI. The CDR3 runs to 15 residues. The CDR3 here is CASSDRDKGYNEQFF. CDR3 DNA sequence: TGTGCCAGCAGCGACCGGGACAAGGGCTACAATGAGCAGTTCTTC.

This clonotype was counted a few times. The genes are TRBV11-1 and TRBJ2-5; TRBD2 matches 7 bases. The CDR3 covers 19 residues. V trimming: 5 bases; J trimming: 4 bases; junction bases outside the gene matches: 22. Germline CDR1 and CDR2: SGHAT and FQDESV (reference sequence). The DNA of the CDR3 is TGTGCCAGCAGCCCCCCTGCCGGGACTACGACTTTTCCAGGAGAGACCCAGTACTTC. Protein: CASSPPAGTTTFPGETQYF.

Many counts were recorded for this clonotype. J is TRBJ2-2 and V is TRBV29-1; no definite D call. Looked up from germline, CDR1 is SQVTM and CDR2 is ANQGSEA. V was pared by 6 bases and J by 6 bases, with 11 bases between. CDR3 size: 12 residues. The CDR3 here is CSVAYESGELFF. The CDR3 bases are TGCAGCGTCGCCTACGAATCCGGGGAGCTGTTTTTT.

This clonotype has a count of ten or more. The rearrangement joins TRBV27 to TRBJ2-2, with 7 bases aligning to TRBD1. Germline V CDR1 and CDR2: MNHEY, SMNVEV (reference sequence). The V gene end was trimmed by 0 bases and the J gene end by 6 bases; junction bases not matched to a gene: 1. This CDR3 has 14 residues. CDR3 coding DNA: TGTGCCAGCAGTTTATCAGGGGGCTCCGGGGAGCTGTTTTTT. The encoded protein is CASSLSGGSGELFF.

With respect to this clonotype: This may arise from a read error, as a much more abundant clone is one base away. This chain connects TRBV29-1 to TRBJ2-2; 7 bases agree with TRBD2. CDR1 SQVTM and CDR2 ANQGSEA come from the germline V gene. This CDR3 has 12 residues. The CDR3 spells CSLEQRGGELFF. CDR3 in DNA: TGCAGCCTTGAACAGCGGGGCGGGGAGCTGTTTTTT.